Shown below are 32 T cell receptor beta chains from a single sample sequenced in a study of human T cells and chemical hapten exposure. MiXCR, run by TCRdb on the RACE reads, gives a single entry per CDR3 protein. The repertoire includes tens of thousands of distinct CDR3 sequences, 10% to 15% of them detected once, and approximately 5.2% sits in the top ten. Sample time point: patch test 3, about 24 weeks after DPC sensitization. The treatment here: therapeutic diphenylcyclopropenone sensitization with weekly scalp DPC. The source was whole blood, collected in connection with sensitization to the hapten diphenylcyclopropenone (DPC). These receptors came from a woman aged 50 to 65 with alopecia areata. Some clones in this sample may be carry-over from other donors' samples.

This clonotype has a count of ten or more. The rearrangement uses TRBV6-1 and TRBJ1-2; D might be TRBD1 (5 bases). This CDR3 has 15 amino acids. The germline V gene has CDR1 MNHNS and CDR2 SASEGT. Trimming left V 2 bases short and J 9 bases short, with 19 bases between. The CDR3 coding sequence is TGTGCCAGCAGTGAAAAGGAAGACAGTTTATATCGCTACACCTTC. The encoded protein is CASSEKEDSLYRYTF.

This chain joins TRBV10-1 and TRBJ2-5; D possibly corresponds to TRBD2 (6 bases). The ends were cut back, 3 bases at V and 0 bases at J, with 11 bases in the middle. The germline V gene has CDR1 WNHNN and CDR2 SYGVQD (reference sequence). This CDR3 contains 15 residues. As DNA, the CDR3 is TGCGCCAGCAGTGAATCGGCGGGAAACCAAGAGACCCAGTACTTC. Translation: CASSESAGNQETQYF.

This clonotype is classed as medium-sized. The DNA for the CDR3 is TGCGCCAGCAGTGAGTCATCGTGGGAGGGGGAGCTGTTTTTT. Its protein product is CASSESSWEGELFF. The chain is built from TRBV10-2 and TRBJ2-2; a weak D match, TRBD2 (5 bases). Trimming removed 0 bases from V and 8 bases from J, with 10 bases in between. The CDR3 totals 14 residues. Per germline, CDR1 WSHSY and CDR2 SAAADI.

In its sample, this clonotype was seen a few times. The chain couples TRBV11-3 to TRBJ2-2, with D tentatively TRBD2 (5 bases). The germline CDR1 and CDR2 sequences are SGHNT and YENEEA. The CDR3 totals 15 residues. Trimming left V 5 bases short and J 0 bases short, with 10 bases between. CDR3 loop: CASSQVASNTGELFF. The CDR3 bases are TGTGCCAGCAGCCAAGTAGCGTCGAACACCGGGGAGCTGTTTTTT.

This clonotype has at least ten counts. This rearrangement joins TRBV5-1 to TRBJ1-2; D is undetermined. V shed 3 bases and J shed 4 bases, with 10 bases lying between them. Per the germline V gene, CDR1 is SGHRS and CDR2 is YFSETQ. This CDR3 spans 13 amino acids. CDR3 loop: CASSSDGVYGYTF. The CDR3 DNA is TGCGCCAGCAGCTCGGACGGCGTCTATGGCTACACCTTC.

There are a few counts of this clonotype. The chain is built from TRBV6-5 and TRBJ2-6, with a tentative D call TRBD2 (6 bases). Germline V gene sequence: CDR1 MNHEY, CDR2 SVGAGI. There are 16 residues in the CDR3. Trimming took 0 bases from V and 3 from J, leaving 9 bases between them. CDR3 in amino acids: CASSYSWRVGANVLTF. The CDR3 nucleotides read TGTGCCAGCAGTTACTCGTGGAGGGTTGGGGCCAACGTCCTGACTTTC.

The chain combines TRBV7-6 with TRBJ2-6; 8 bases are a match to TRBD1. In germline, CDR1 is SGHVS, CDR2 FNYEAQ. Losses at the gene ends were 5 bases for V and 0 bases for J; bases not matched to a gene: 6. CDR3 size: 17 residues. This CDR3 reads CASSRDRTGSGANVLTF. CDR3 coding DNA: TGTGCCAGCAGCCGGGACAGGACCGGCTCTGGGGCCAACGTCCTGACTTTC.

V gene TRBV27 combines with J gene TRBJ2-1; D might be TRBD1 (6 bases). In germline, CDR1 is MNHEY, CDR2 SMNVEV (reference sequence). The length of the CDR3 is 12 residues. V was shortened by 6 bases and J by 8 bases, with 11 bases between the two germline ends. The chain's CDR3 is CASRPDRYEQFF. CDR3 coding DNA: TGTGCCAGCAGACCCGACAGGTATGAGCAGTTCTTC.

The rearrangement links TRBV7-9 to TRBJ2-1, with TRBD1 as a possible D gene (5 bases). CDR3 length: 16 residues. Germline V gene sequence: CDR1 SEHNR, CDR2 FQNEAQ (reference sequence). Trimming shortened V by 7 bases and J by 0 bases, and 16 bases separated the two germline ends. The CDR3 DNA follows: TGTGCCAGCACCAGGGAACCCCCCAACTCCTACAATGAGCAGTTCTTC. It is translated as CASTREPPNSYNEQFF.

This clonotype came up a few times. The gene calls are TRBV11-1 and TRBJ1-2, with 8 positions matching TRBD1. The ends lost 5 bases at V and 2 bases at J; junction bases unmatched: 7. The germline V gene has CDR1 SGHAT and CDR2 FQDESV (reference sequence). The length of the CDR3 is 15 residues. The CDR3 coding sequence is TGTGCCAGCAGCCCCTCGCAGGGGGCGAACTATGGCTACACCTTC. This encodes CASSPSQGANYGYTF.

The V gene is TRBV7-9, the J gene TRBJ1-3; a possible D gene is TRBD1 (5 bases). Germline CDR1 SEHNR, CDR2 FQNEAQ (reference sequence). Trimming removed 5 bases from V and 0 bases from J, with 11 bases in between. The CDR3 totals 15 residues. CDR3 nucleotides: TGTGCCAGCAGCCCCGACAGACTCTCTGGAAACACCATATATTTT. Its translation: CASSPDRLSGNTIYF.

The CDR3 nucleotides are TGTGCCAGCAGCTTTATGACAGGCGGCGGGGAGCTGTTTTTT. It encodes CASSFMTGGGELFF. The chain links TRBV11-3 to TRBJ2-2, with D tentatively TRBD1 (6 bases). The CDR3 covers 14 residues. V shed 3 bases and J shed 7 bases, with 12 bases lying between them. The germline gives CDR1 SGHNT, CDR2 YENEEA. The full variable domain, in which reference TRBV11-3 and TRBJ2-2 provide the parts outside the CDR3, is EAGVVQSPRYKIIEKKQPVAFWCNPISGHNTLYWYLQNLGQGPELLIRYENEEAVDDSQLPKDRFSAERLKGVDSTLKIQPAELGDSAVYLCASSFMTGGGELFFGEGSRLTVL.

This clonotype was seen repeatedly, ten times or more. In nucleotides, the CDR3 is TGTGCCAGCAGCTTGAGACAGGGAGGCACCGGGGAGCTGTTTTTT. This sequence encodes CASSLRQGGTGELFF. The chain links TRBV5-5 to TRBJ2-2; TRBD1 might be the D (7 bases). The CDR3 covers 15 residues. V dropped 1 base and J dropped 4 bases, with 11 bases sitting between them. CDR1 and CDR2 (germline): SGHKS, YYEKEE (reference sequence).

The genes are TRBV5-4 and TRBJ2-3; no clear D gene. Trimming cost V 4 bases and J 1 base, with 7 bases left between them. Germline CDR1 reads SGHNT; CDR2 reads YYREEE (reference sequence). The length of the CDR3 is 13 residues. In DNA, the CDR3 is TGTGCCAGCAGCGCTCTGGGCACAGATACGCAGTATTTT. It yields the protein CASSALGTDTQYF.

This clonotype was counted a few times. The rearrangement links TRBV7-6 to TRBJ1-4; 7 nucleotides align to TRBD1. CDR3 length: 15 residues. Germline values: CDR1 SGHVS, CDR2 FNYEAQ. J was trimmed by 5 bases and V by 3 bases; bases with no gene match: 6. The CDR3, as DNA: TGTGCCAGCAGCTTTACGACAGGGCCAAATGAAAAACTGTTTTTT. Protein product: CASSFTTGPNEKLFF.

Written as DNA, the CDR3 is TGCAGTGCTAGAGATCAGATTTCTGCCAATGGCTACACCTTC. Translated, it gives CSARDQISANGYTF. This chain connects TRBV20-1 to TRBJ1-2; D not certain. Trimming removed 0 bases from V and 6 bases from J, with 14 bases in between. This CDR3 contains 14 residues. Germline V lookup: CDR1 DFQATT, CDR2 SNEGSKA (reference sequence).

This clonotype showed up just a few times. Here the CDR3 reads CSGSITEAFF. The CDR3 DNA is TGCAGCGGCAGCATCACTGAAGCTTTCTTT. V is TRBV29-1 and J is TRBJ1-1; unclear D gene. Germline V gives CDR1 SQVTM, CDR2 ANQGSEA. V was clipped by 7 bases and J by 4 bases, with 7 bases between them. CDR3 size: 10 residues.

This clonotype was found a few times. The gene calls are TRBV20-1 and TRBJ2-7; possibly TRBD2 for D (6 bases). V lost 0 bases and J lost 2, with 14 bases in between. In germline, CDR1 is DFQATT, CDR2 SNEGSKA (reference sequence). This CDR3 has 15 amino acids. This chain's CDR3 is CSAREPGLVTYEQYF. The CDR3 DNA is TGCAGTGCTAGAGAGCCGGGACTGGTAACCTACGAGCAGTACTTC.

This clonotype was picked up many times. The V call is TRBV9, the J call TRBJ2-4, with 7 nucleotides matching TRBD1. CDR3 length: 17 amino acids. Germline assignment: CDR1 SGDLS and CDR2 YYNGEE. J was trimmed by 0 bases and V by 4 bases; bases with no gene match: 10. CDR3 sequence: CASSPDPGTVAKNIQYF. The CDR3, as DNA: TGTGCCAGCAGCCCCGACCCCGGGACAGTAGCCAAAAACATTCAGTACTTC.

This clonotype was counted only a few times. The J gene is TRBJ2-7, the V gene TRBV5-6; D gene ambiguous. The CDR3 consists of 14 residues. CDR1 is SGHDT and CDR2 is YYEEEE in the germline V gene. The V gene lost 3 bases and the J gene lost 2 bases, with 12 bases spanning the gap. The CDR3 loop reads CASSSQTNPYEQYF. The CDR3 DNA reads TGTGCCAGCAGCTCCCAAACTAACCCCTACGAGCAGTACTTC.

This clonotype was found many times. The chain employs TRBV7-8 and TRBJ2-3; 8 bases match TRBD1. CDR3 length: 14 residues. Germline CDR1 is SGHVS and CDR2 is FQNEAQ. V lost 1 base, J lost 4 bases, and 1 base stayed unmatched. This chain's CDR3 is CASSLGRGPDTQYF. The DNA for the CDR3 is TGTGCCAGCAGCTTAGGCAGGGGGCCAGATACGCAGTATTTT.

V usage is TRBV11-2 and J usage is TRBJ2-3; D gene unclear. This CDR3 has 14 residues. Germline V CDR1 and CDR2: SGHAT, FQNNGV. The V and J ends lost 2 bases and 0 bases respectively, with 6 bases between them. This chain's CDR3 is CASSLMPSTDTQYF. In nucleotides, the CDR3 is TGTGCCAGCAGCTTAATGCCAAGCACAGATACGCAGTATTTT. The full variable domain, in which reference TRBV11-2 and TRBJ2-3 provide the parts outside the CDR3, is EAGVAQSPRYKIIEKRQSVAFWCNPISGHATLYWYQQILGQGPKLLIQFQNNGVVDDSQLPKDRFSAERLKGVDSTLKIQPAKLEDSAVYLCASSLMPSTDTQYFGPGTRLTVL.

The chain carries TRBV12-3 or TRBV12-4 and TRBJ2-7; 8 bases agree with TRBD2. Trimming removed 8 bases from V and 4 bases from J; junction bases left unmatched: 10. CDR3 size: 14 residues. CDR3 nucleotide sequence: TGTGCCAGCGCCTGGCGGGGGGCTGAGTACGAGCAGTACTTC. Protein: CASAWRGAEYEQYF.

This clonotype was picked up many times. The chain has TRBV11-2 and TRBJ2-1; 12 nucleotides agree with TRBD2. The J segment lost 8 bases and the V segment lost 5 bases, leaving 10 bases of the junction unmatched. This CDR3 is 16 amino acids long. The germline gives CDR1 SGHAT, CDR2 FQNNGV. The CDR3 spells CASSRLTSGRFYEQFF. DNA of the CDR3: TGTGCCAGCAGCCGACTAACTAGCGGGAGGTTTTATGAGCAGTTCTTC.

This clonotype was seen only a few times. This chain connects TRBV7-2 to TRBJ1-2; D call uncertain. Deletions cut 5 bases from V and 5 bases from J, with 21 bases between. The CDR3 totals 16 residues. CDR1 is SGHTA and CDR2 is FQGNSA in the germline V gene. The CDR3 region is CASSPRPGRFYYGYTF. The CDR3 nucleotides are TGTGCCAGCAGCCCGAGACCTGGACGGTTTTATTATGGCTACACCTTC.

This clonotype was recorded at least ten times. The chain has TRBV29-1 and TRBJ2-5; TRBD1 might be the D (6 bases). Germline CDR1 SQVTM, CDR2 ANQGSEA. V shed 7 bases and J shed 2 bases, with 11 bases lying between them. CDR3 size: 12 residues. The DNA for the CDR3 is TGCAGCGCCCGGGACACTCAAGAGACCCAGTACTTC. This encodes CSARDTQETQYF.

This clonotype has only a few counts. The rearrangement uses TRBV10-2 and TRBJ1-1; D possibly corresponds to TRBD1 (6 bases). Trimming removed 4 bases from V and 2 bases from J, with 11 bases in between. CDR1 is WSHSY, CDR2 SAAADI, per germline. This CDR3 has 14 residues. The CDR3 DNA reads as TGCGCCAGCAGTGCAGGGGAGGGCAACACTGAAGCTTTCTTT. It is translated as CASSAGEGNTEAFF.

This clonotype was seen many times. The gene calls are TRBV11-2 and TRBJ1-1, with 9 positions matching TRBD1. Unmatched junction bases numbered 5, after V lost 5 bases and J lost 4 bases. This CDR3 region has 14 residues. From germline, CDR1 is SGHAT and CDR2 FQNNGV. The CDR3: CASSQGQGPTEAFF. The CDR3 region has the DNA TGTGCCAGCAGCCAGGGACAGGGACCCACTGAAGCTTTCTTT.

The table lists this clonotype with many counts. The genes are TRBV18 and TRBJ1-5; a possible D gene is TRBD1 (6 bases). V lost 4 bases, J lost 4 bases, and 14 bases lay in between. In germline, CDR1 is KGHSH, CDR2 LQKENI. This CDR3 has 15 amino acids. CDR3 DNA sequence: TGTGCCAGCTCACTTAACAGGGACCTTAATCAGCCCCAGCATTTT. Amino acids: CASSLNRDLNQPQHF.

This clonotype was seen once. The chain uses TRBV3-1 and TRBJ1-4; D unresolved. CDR3 length: 16 residues. Trimming took 3 bases from V and 8 from J, leaving 19 bases between them. Germline CDR1 is LGHDT and CDR2 is YNNKEL (reference sequence). The CDR3 DNA sequence: TGTGCCAGCAGCCATCCCCCCGGGCGTGAAGGCGAAAAACTGTTTTTT. This translates into CASSHPPGREGEKLFF.

In this sample, this clonotype turned up many times. The rearrangement joins TRBV20-1 to TRBJ2-7; D tentatively reads TRBD1 or TRBD2 (5 bases each). CDR1 and CDR2 from the germline V gene are DFQATT and SNEGSKA (reference sequence). CDR3 length: 14 residues. Between the trimmed V and J ends, which lost 5 bases and 7 bases, there was a span of 21 bases. The CDR3 DNA reads as TGCAGTGCTTGGTCCGGGACCGGATCGGAGGAGCAGTACTTC. Translated: CSAWSGTGSEEQYF.

This clonotype was counted many times. The chain uses TRBV19 and TRBJ2-5; D perhaps matches TRBD2 (5 bases). V lost 4 bases to trimming and J lost 5 bases, with 26 bases between them. The CDR3 extends over 18 amino acids. The germline CDR1 and CDR2 sequences are LNHDA and SQIVND (reference sequence). CDR3 bases: TGTGCCAGTAGTAAGGCGGTGAGGAGTAGCGCGAGATCGGAGACCCAGTACTTC. It specifies CASSKAVRSSARSETQYF.